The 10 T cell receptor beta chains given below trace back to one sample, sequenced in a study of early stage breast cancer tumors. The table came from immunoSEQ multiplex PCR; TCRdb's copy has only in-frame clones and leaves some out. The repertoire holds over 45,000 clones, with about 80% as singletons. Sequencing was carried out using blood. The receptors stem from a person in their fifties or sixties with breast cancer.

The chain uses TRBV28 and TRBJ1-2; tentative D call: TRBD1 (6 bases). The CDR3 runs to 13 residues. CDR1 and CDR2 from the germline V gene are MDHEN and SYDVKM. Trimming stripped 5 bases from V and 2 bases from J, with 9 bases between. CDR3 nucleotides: TGTGCCAGCAGTCCAGGGGAGAACTATGGCTACACCTTC. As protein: CASSPGENYGYTF.

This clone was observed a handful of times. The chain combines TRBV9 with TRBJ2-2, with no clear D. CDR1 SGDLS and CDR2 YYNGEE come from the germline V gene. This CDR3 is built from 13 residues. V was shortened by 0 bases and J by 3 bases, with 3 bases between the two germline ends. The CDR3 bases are TGTGCCAGCAGCGTAGTGGACACCGGGGAGCTGTTTTTT. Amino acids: CASSVVDTGELFF.

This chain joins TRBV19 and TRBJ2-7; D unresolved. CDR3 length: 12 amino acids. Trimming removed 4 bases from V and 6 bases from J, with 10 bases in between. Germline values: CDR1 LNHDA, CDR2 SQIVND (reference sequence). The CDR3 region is CASSTPWGEQYF. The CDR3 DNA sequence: TGTGCCAGTAGTACCCCCTGGGGCGAGCAGTACTTC.

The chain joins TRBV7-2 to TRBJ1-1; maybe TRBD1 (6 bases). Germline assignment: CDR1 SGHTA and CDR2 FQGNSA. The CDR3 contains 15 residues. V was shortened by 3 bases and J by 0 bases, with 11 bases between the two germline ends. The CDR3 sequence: CASSLLGQMNTEAFF. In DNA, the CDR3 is TGTGCCAGCAGCTTGTTAGGACAGATGAACACTGAAGCTTTCTTT.

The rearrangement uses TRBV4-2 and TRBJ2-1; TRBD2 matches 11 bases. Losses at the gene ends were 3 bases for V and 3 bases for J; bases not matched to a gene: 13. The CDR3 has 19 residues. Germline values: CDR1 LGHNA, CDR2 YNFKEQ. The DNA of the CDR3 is TGTGCCAGCAGCCAGGGAATTCTAGCGGGAGGAGGAATCTACAATGAGCAGTTCTTC. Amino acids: CASSQGILAGGGIYNEQFF.

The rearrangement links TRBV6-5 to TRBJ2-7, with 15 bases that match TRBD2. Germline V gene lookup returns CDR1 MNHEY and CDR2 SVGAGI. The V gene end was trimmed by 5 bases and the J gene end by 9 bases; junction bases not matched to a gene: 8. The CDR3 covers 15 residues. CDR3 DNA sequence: TGTGCCAGCAGTAAAGGGACTAGCGGGAGGAGAGTGCAGTACTTC. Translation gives CASSKGTSGRRVQYF.

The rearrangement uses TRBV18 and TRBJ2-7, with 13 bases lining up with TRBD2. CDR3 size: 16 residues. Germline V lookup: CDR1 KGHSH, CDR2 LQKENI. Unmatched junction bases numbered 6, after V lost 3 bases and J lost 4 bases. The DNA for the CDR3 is TGTGCCAGCTCACCCCTAGGACTAGCGGGAGTATACGAGCAGTACTTC. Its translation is CASSPLGLAGVYEQYF.

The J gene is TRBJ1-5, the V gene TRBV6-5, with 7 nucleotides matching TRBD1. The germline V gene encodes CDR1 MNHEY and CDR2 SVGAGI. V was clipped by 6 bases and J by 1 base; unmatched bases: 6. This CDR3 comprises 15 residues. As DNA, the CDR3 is TGTGCCAGCAGGCCCCAGGGACAGAGCAATCAGCCCCAGCATTTT. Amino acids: CASRPQGQSNQPQHF.

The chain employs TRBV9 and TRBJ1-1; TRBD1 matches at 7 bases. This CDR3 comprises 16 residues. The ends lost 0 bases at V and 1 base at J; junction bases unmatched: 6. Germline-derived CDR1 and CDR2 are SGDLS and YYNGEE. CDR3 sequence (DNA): TGTGCCAGCAGCGTAGACGACAGGGCTGCGAACACTGAAGCTTTCTTT. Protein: CASSVDDRAANTEAFF. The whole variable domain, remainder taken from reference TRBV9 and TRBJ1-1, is DSGVTQTPKHLITATGQRVTLRCSPRSGDLSVYWYQQSLDQGLQFLIQYYNGEERAKGNILERFSAQQFPDLHSELNLSSLELGDSALYFCASSVDDRAANTEAFFGQGTRLTVV.

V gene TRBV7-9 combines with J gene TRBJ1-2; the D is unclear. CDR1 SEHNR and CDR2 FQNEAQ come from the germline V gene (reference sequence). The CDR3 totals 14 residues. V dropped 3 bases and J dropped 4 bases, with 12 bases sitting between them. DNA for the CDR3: TGTGCCAGCAGCTTCGCGGGGAAAGTCTATGGCTACACCTTC. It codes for CASSFAGKVYGYTF.